A single sample is the source of the 17 T cell receptor beta chains below, sequenced in a study of sequential checkpoint blockade in melanoma (dated by TCRdb to the late 2010s). In light of the paper, this sample's treatment or condition label describes: randomized to nivolumab then ipilimumab (arm A) or the reverse (arm B). The library was produced with the immunoSEQ multiplex PCR assay. Here the immuneACCESS table is served through TCRdb, limited to in-frame sequences with V and J called. Missing clones are a known gap in these copies; in checked studies unresolved V genes cover under half, and the rest lacks a known reason. Counted in this sample were about 12,000 clones; 26% of them appeared once. The ten top clones hold approximately 20% of the sample. The sequencing used tumor tissue (inferred from file names), collected from a patient given nivolumab and ipilimumab in sequence. These receptors originate from a human donor with melanoma.

A few counts support this clone. The chain combines TRBV6-1 with TRBJ1-1; tentative D call: TRBD1 (5 bases). The CDR3 is made up of 14 amino acids. Germline CDR1 reads MNHNS; CDR2 reads SASEGT. V shed 0 bases and J shed 4 bases, with 9 bases lying between them. DNA of the CDR3: TGTGCCAGCAGTGAAGCTTCGGGGGGCACTGAAGCTTTCTTT. As protein: CASSEASGGTEAFF.

This clone turned up a few times. CDR3 sequence: CASSPLPAPSGANVLTF. The CDR3 nucleotides read TGTGCCAGCTCACCACTCCCCGCACCTTCTGGGGCCAACGTCCTGACTTTC. The V call is TRBV18, the J call TRBJ2-6; D gene uncertain. The V and J ends lost 1 base and 1 base respectively, with 11 bases between them. The CDR3 length is 17 residues. Germline CDR1 is KGHSH and CDR2 is LQKENI.

In this sample, this clone turned up a few times. The genes are TRBV27 and TRBJ1-4; unclear D gene. This CDR3 has 16 residues. Trimming shortened V by 6 bases and J by 4 bases, and 18 bases separated the two germline ends. CDR1 and CDR2 (germline): MNHEY, SMNVEV (reference sequence). In DNA form, the CDR3 reads TGTGCCAGCAGGGCCTATGCGGGCCGGATTAATGAAAAACTGTTTTTT. Its protein is CASRAYAGRINEKLFF.

This clone was observed a few times. The V gene is TRBV9, the J gene TRBJ2-7, with D uncertain. The CDR3 consists of 16 residues. Germline V gives CDR1 SGDLS, CDR2 YYNGEE. V was cut by 4 bases and J by 2 bases, with 19 bases left in between. CDR3 in amino acids: CASSPLPDTRPYEQYF. The CDR3 nucleotides read TGTGCCAGCAGCCCCCTCCCCGACACACGTCCCTACGAGCAGTACTTC.

CDR3 in amino acids: CSVEVATPYEQYF. Here the CDR3 DNA reads TGCAGCGTTGAGGTGGCTACACCCTACGAGCAGTACTTC. This chain connects TRBV29-1 to TRBJ2-7; D remains ambiguous. Per the germline V gene, CDR1 is SQVTM and CDR2 is ANQGSEA. V was pared by 3 bases and J by 2 bases, with 11 bases between. The CDR3 covers 13 residues.

The V gene is TRBV10-2, the J gene TRBJ1-1; no clear D. This CDR3 spans 13 amino acids. Germline V gene sequence: CDR1 WSHSY, CDR2 SAAADI. Between the trimmed V and J ends, which lost 3 bases and 6 bases, there was a span of 11 bases. CDR3 in amino acids: CASSEGIRAEAFF. CDR3 nucleotide sequence: TGCGCCAGCAGTGAAGGAATCAGAGCTGAAGCTTTCTTT.

Ten or more counts support this clone. V gene TRBV11-3 combines with J gene TRBJ1-2, with no clear D. This CDR3 region has 16 residues. The V end lost 6 bases, the J end lost 6 bases, and 23 bases lay between the germline ends. CDR1 and CDR2 (germline): SGHNT, YENEEA. As DNA, the CDR3 is TGTGCCAGCAGACGAACGTTCGGGCGTACCCGAAATGGCTACACCTTC. It yields the protein CASRRTFGRTRNGYTF. Combining the CDR3 with reference TRBV11-3 and TRBJ1-2 gives the whole variable domain EAGVVQSPRYKIIEKKQPVAFWCNPISGHNTLYWYLQNLGQGPELLIRYENEEAVDDSQLPKDRFSAERLKGVDSTLKIQPAELGDSAVYLCASRRTFGRTRNGYTFGSGTRLTVV.

This clone qualifies as medium-sized. The rearrangement joins TRBV6-8 to TRBJ2-1; 8 bases agree with TRBD2. Per the germline V gene, CDR1 is MNHGY and CDR2 is SAAAGT. Trimming cost V 5 bases and J 8 bases; bases outside gene matches: 11. The CDR3 contains 15 residues. CDR3 coding DNA: TGTGCCAGCAGTAGGGACTTCGGGGGGGTCGATGAGCAGTTCTTC. This codes for CASSRDFGGVDEQFF.

The table lists this clone with a few counts. The rearrangement links TRBV27 to TRBJ1-6, with TRBD1 as a possible D gene (5 bases). Trimming took 8 bases from V and 2 from J, leaving 13 bases between them. This CDR3 is built from 15 residues. Looked up from germline, CDR1 is MNHEY and CDR2 is SMNVEV (reference sequence). The CDR3 reads CASRTLRAYNSPLHF. CDR3 in DNA: TGTGCCAGCCGGACCCTCAGGGCCTATAATTCACCCCTCCACTTT.

A single count supports this clone. V is TRBV14 and J is TRBJ2-7; no firm D call. This CDR3 contains 14 residues. Germline loops: CDR1 SGHDN, CDR2 FVKESK. V was cut by 0 bases and J by 2 bases, with 8 bases left in between. CDR3 residues: CASSQEGYPYEQYV. The CDR3 DNA follows: TGTGCCAGCAGCCAAGAAGGATACCCCTACGAGCAGTACGTC.

This clone was counted many times. The chain is built from TRBV6-8 and TRBJ1-1; D remains unclear. CDR3 size: 14 residues. The V end was cut by 5 bases, the J end by 1 base, with 11 bases between. Per germline, CDR1 MNHGY and CDR2 SAAAGT. The CDR3 here is CASSLRTANTEAFF. The CDR3 bases are TGTGCCAGCAGTCTGCGGACGGCGAACACTGAAGCTTTCTTT.

Worth noting for this clone: One end of the junction is discordant with germline, which a read error may explain. The CDR3 loop reads CAISGEGLLAGASTGELFF. The CDR3 DNA follows: TGTGCCATCAGTGGAGAGGGACTTCTAGCGGGGGCTTCCACCGGGGAGCTGTTTTTT. The V and J genes are TRBV6-8 and TRBJ2-2; 10 bases are shared with TRBD2. The CDR3 is 19 residues long. Per germline, CDR1 MNHGY and CDR2 SAAAGT.

The chain recombines TRBV11-3 with TRBJ1-6, with 7 bases fitting TRBD1. J gave up 8 bases and V 3 bases, and 4 bases lay outside the gene matches. CDR1 and CDR2 from the germline V gene are SGHNT and YENEEA. This CDR3 spans 14 amino acids. DNA of the CDR3: TGTGCCAGCAGCTTGGGACAGAACTATTCACCCCTCCACTTT. Protein product: CASSLGQNYSPLHF.

V usage is TRBV6-8 and J usage is TRBJ2-3; 8 nucleotides line up with TRBD1. After removal of 5 bases from V and 3 bases from J, the junction contained 7 bases not matched to a gene. This CDR3 is built from 15 residues. Looked up from germline, CDR1 is MNHGY and CDR2 is SAAAGT. CDR3 protein: CASSDGQGGTDTQYF. The CDR3 bases are TGTGCCAGCAGTGACGGACAGGGAGGTACAGATACGCAGTATTTT.

The chain combines TRBV5-1 with TRBJ2-5; 8 bases align to TRBD1. Germline assignment: CDR1 SGHRS and CDR2 YFSETQ. The CDR3 length is 14 residues. V lost 5 bases and J lost 4; bases outside the gene matches: 7. Written as DNA, the CDR3 is TGCGCCAGCAGGGAAAATACAGGGGGAGAGACCCAGTACTTC. It yields the protein CASRENTGGETQYF. The full variable domain, rest sourced from reference TRBV5-1 and TRBJ2-5, is KAGVTQTPRYLIKTRGQQVTLSCSPISGHRSVSWYQQTPGQGLQFLFEYFSETQRNKGNFPGRFSGRQFSNSRSEMNVSTLELGDSALYLCASRENTGGETQYFGPGTRLLVL.

The chain has TRBV15 and TRBJ2-5, with TRBD1 matching over 7 bases. Looked up from germline, CDR1 is LNHNV and CDR2 is YYDKDF (reference sequence). The V gene end was trimmed by 1 base and the J gene end by 1 base; junction bases not matched to a gene: 3. The CDR3 spans 15 residues. The CDR3 reads CATSRAQGRQETQYF. In DNA form, the CDR3 reads TGTGCCACCAGCAGAGCACAGGGGCGCCAAGAGACCCAGTACTTC.

By share of the sample, this clone is medium-sized. This chain joins TRBV19 and TRBJ1-1; D might be TRBD1 (5 bases). V was shortened by 5 bases and J by 2 bases, with 9 bases between the two germline ends. This CDR3 has 13 residues. Looked up from germline, CDR1 is LNHDA and CDR2 is SQIVND (reference sequence). The CDR3 sequence is CASSGDGNTEAFF. CDR3 DNA: TGTGCCAGTAGTGGGGACGGTAACACTGAAGCTTTCTTT.